The TCR beta chain under discussion was sequenced for a study of radiotherapy plus CTLA-4 blockade in lung cancer. Study context: Disease control reached approximately 29%, with objective responses in around 19%.

For this clone: The antigen remains unidentified.

TCRdb keeps only in-frame clones here, not all; method: immunoSEQ multiplex PCR. The sample has 85,000 to 100,000 clones; roughly 86% are singletons. Study results and caveats: Per reports, early blood T cell clone dynamics, plus interferon-beta, forecast response most strongly. The study found tumor-derived TCR clones expanded in blood after radiotherapy plus ipilimumab.

Germline V gene data show CDR1 as ENHRY and CDR2 as SYGVKD. This CDR3 is built from 14 residues. V lost 9 bases, J lost 0 bases, and 12 bases lay in between. It was focal radiation plus CTLA-4 blockade with ipilimumab that patients with chemo-refractory metastatic non-small-cell lung cancer received. The specimen comprised peripheral blood, sampled from a patient treated with radiotherapy plus ipilimumab. The TCR comes from a human donor with non-small cell lung cancer that progressed on radiotherapy plus ipilimumab. The chain links TRBV10-3 to TRBJ1-3, with D perhaps matching TRBD1 (6 bases). The CDR3 DNA follows: TGTGCCATTCTACAGGGCCCCTCTGGAAACACCATATATTTT. Encoded protein: CAILQGPSGNTIYF.